The 21 T cell receptor beta chains below all came from one sample that was sequenced in a study of CD8 T cells in ankylosing spondylitis. Study-level points and caveats: A TCR beta motif of eight highly homologous variants appeared characteristic of ankylosing spondylitis blood.

No antigen is known for these receptors. From the 5' RACE reads, TCRdb called clonotypes with MiXCR, one entry per CDR3 protein. The sample has roughly 370,000 distinct CDR3 sequences, around 24% seen once. The material sequenced was blood, either unsorted or a sorted T cell fraction (not recorded which). These receptors were obtained from a male donor with ankylosing spondylitis.

This clonotype turned up a few times. The V and J genes are TRBV5-1 and TRBJ1-5; 7 nucleotides agree with TRBD1. CDR3 length equals 14 residues. Trimming at V came to 7 bases and at J to 4 bases, leaving 8 bases not matched to a gene. In germline, CDR1 is SGHRS, CDR2 YFSETQ. The CDR3 loop is CASRRDSENQPQHF. For the CDR3, the DNA is TGCGCCAGCCGACGGGACAGCGAGAATCAGCCCCAGCATTTT.

This clonotype has a handful of counts. This chain uses TRBV7-3 with TRBJ2-2; D ambiguous. CDR1 is SGHTA and CDR2 is FQGTGA in the germline V gene. Trimming cost V 0 bases and J 4 bases, with 12 bases left between them. CDR3 length: 16 amino acids. CDR3: CASSLTSTSTTGELFF. The DNA of the CDR3 is TGTGCCAGCAGCTTAACAAGTACTTCCACCACCGGGGAGCTGTTTTTT. The complete variable domain, with remaining parts taken from reference TRBV7-3 and TRBJ2-2, reads GAGVSQTPSNKVTEKGKYVELRCDPISGHTALYWYRQSLGQGPEFLIYFQGTGAADDSGLPNDRFFAVRPEGSVSTLKIQRTERGDSAVYLCASSLTSTSTTGELFFGEGSRLTVL.

The V and J genes are TRBV24-1 and TRBJ2-3; 10 bases fit TRBD2. The germline CDR1 and CDR2 sequences are KGHDR and SFDVKD. The CDR3 has 13 residues. V shed 5 bases, J shed 8 bases, and the junction held 3 bases outside the gene matches. The CDR3 here is CATSARLAGTQYF. The CDR3 DNA reads TGTGCCACCAGTGCCCGACTAGCGGGTACGCAGTATTTT.

This clonotype was counted a few times. The chain combines TRBV12-3 or TRBV12-4 with TRBJ2-1; D is unresolved. This CDR3 is built from 13 residues. V was shortened by 5 bases and J by 5 bases, with 10 bases between the two germline ends. The DNA for the CDR3 is TGTGCCAGCAGTACCCGGACGGACAATGAGCAGTTCTTC. Protein: CASSTRTDNEQFF.

The V call is TRBV6-1, the J call TRBJ1-5; D is undetermined. This CDR3 spans 13 amino acids. Trimming took 4 bases from V and 6 from J, leaving 10 bases between them. The germline V gene has CDR1 MNHNS and CDR2 SASEGT. The CDR3: CASSGTPGQPQHF. The CDR3 DNA reads TGTGCCAGCAGTGGTACGCCGGGTCAGCCCCAGCATTTT.

The rearrangement links TRBV28 to TRBJ2-1, with 7 bases lining up with TRBD2. Germline assignment: CDR1 MDHEN and CDR2 SYDVKM. The CDR3 length is 14 residues. V shed 6 bases, J shed 8 bases, and the junction held 10 bases outside the gene matches. The chain's CDR3 is CASSFGLVVDEQFF. Here the CDR3 DNA reads TGTGCCAGCAGCTTCGGACTAGTCGTCGATGAGCAGTTCTTC.

There are a few counts of this clonotype. The chain couples TRBV4-3 to TRBJ2-7; D unresolved. This CDR3 comprises 15 residues. V gave up 0 bases and J gave up 2 bases, with 11 bases separating them. Germline V CDR1 and CDR2: LGHNA, YSLEER. The DNA for the CDR3 is TGCGCCAGCAGCCAAGATAGGAACGGAGCCTACGAGCAGTACTTC. This encodes CASSQDRNGAYEQYF.

This rearrangement joins TRBV20-1 to TRBJ2-1, with 7 nucleotides matching TRBD2. V lost 5 bases to trimming and J lost 7 bases; unmatched junction nucleotides: 17. This CDR3 spans 16 amino acids. Germline assignment: CDR1 DFQATT and CDR2 SNEGSKA (reference sequence). Here the CDR3 reads CSAARWEAGFRNEQFF. The CDR3 nucleotides are TGCAGTGCTGCACGATGGGAAGCGGGATTTCGGAATGAGCAGTTCTTC.

In this sample, this clonotype turned up a few times. The DNA is left out, because the CDR3 cannot be placed on it with certainty; the CDR3 is given as TCRdb lists it. The rearrangement uses TRBV29-1 and TRBJ1-1; the DNA was not used to check the table's D call, TRBD1. The CDR3 length equals 13 residues, ends included. From germline, CDR1 is SQVTM and CDR2 ANQGSEA. This CDR3 is CSVRAREVTEAFF.

This chain links TRBV6-1 with TRBJ2-1; TRBD2 aligns across 7 bases. From germline, CDR1 is MNHNS and CDR2 SASEGT. The CDR3 loop spans 15 amino acids. V lost 5 bases and J lost 11; bases outside the gene matches: 15. The CDR3 coding sequence is TGTGCCAGCAGTCTTCTACCCACCGACAGCGGGAAGCAGTTCTTC. Protein sequence: CASSLLPTDSGKQFF.

The chain combines TRBV19 with TRBJ2-3, with D tentatively TRBD1 (7 bases). Germline-derived CDR1 and CDR2 are LNHDA and SQIVND (reference sequence). CDR3 size: 16 residues. Trimming stripped 6 bases from V and 8 bases from J, with 24 bases between. The CDR3 sequence: CASSPSTGRSGFTQYF. CDR3 DNA: TGTGCCAGTAGCCCGTCGACAGGGAGGAGCGGTTTTACGCAGTATTTT.

V usage is TRBV4-1 and J usage is TRBJ2-7, with 9 bases matching TRBD1. This CDR3 has 15 residues. Germline V lookup: CDR1 MGHRA, CDR2 YSYEKL. Trimming at V came to 2 bases and at J to 3 bases, leaving 5 bases not matched to a gene. CDR3 sequence: CASSQPDRGHYEQYF. In nucleotides, the CDR3 is TGCGCCAGCAGCCAACCGGACAGGGGACACTACGAGCAGTACTTC.

The rearrangement links TRBV9 to TRBJ2-7; 10 nucleotides match TRBD2. V shed 1 base and J 3 bases; nucleotides not matched to a gene: 4. From germline, CDR1 is SGDLS and CDR2 YYNGEE. CDR3 length equals 15 residues. CDR3 loop: CASSVRSGRDYEQYF. CDR3 in DNA: TGTGCCAGCAGCGTAAGGAGCGGGAGGGACTACGAGCAGTACTTC.

This clonotype has a handful of counts. The V call is TRBV11-2, the J call TRBJ2-3; D remains unclear. Germline V gene lookup returns CDR1 SGHAT and CDR2 FQNNGV. This CDR3 has 15 residues. V gave up 10 bases and J gave up 0 bases, with 17 bases separating them. The CDR3 DNA sequence: TGTGCCACCCGCGCCGCATACCGTAGCACAGATACGCAGTATTTT. This sequence encodes CATRAAYRSTDTQYF.

V and J are TRBV6-2 or TRBV6-3 and TRBJ2-2, with 14 positions matching TRBD2. Trimming at V came to 6 bases and at J to 2 bases, leaving 17 bases not matched to a gene. The V gene's germline CDR1 is MNHEY and CDR2 SVGEGT. This CDR3 region has 21 residues. The CDR3 protein is CASSAGTSGSLIYLNTGELFF. The CDR3 DNA follows: TGTGCCAGCAGCGCCGGGACTAGCGGGAGTCTGATCTACTTAAACACCGGGGAGCTGTTTTTT.

A few counts support this clonotype. The chain links TRBV12-3 or TRBV12-4 to TRBJ1-6; D remains unclear. Trimming took off 3 bases at V and 14 bases at J, with 14 bases between the two ends. This CDR3 region has 13 residues. Here the CDR3 reads CASSFLVPTTLHF. CDR3 nucleotide sequence: TGTGCCAGCAGTTTTCTCGTTCCGACTACCCTCCACTTT.

The gene calls are TRBV6-1 and TRBJ2-2, with TRBD2 matching over 12 bases. With 7 bases clipped from V and 2 bases from J, the junction kept 5 bases outside the gene matches. The V gene's germline CDR1 is MNHNS and CDR2 SASEGT. The length of the CDR3 is 16 residues. The CDR3 sequence is CASTLAGGTNTGELFF. The CDR3 region has the DNA TGTGCCAGCACGCTAGCGGGAGGGACCAACACCGGGGAGCTGTTTTTT.

This chain links TRBV20-1 with TRBJ2-1, with D uncertain. Trimming stripped 1 base from V and 0 bases from J, with 13 bases between. The CDR3 sequence is 16 residues long. Germline V lookup: CDR1 DFQATT, CDR2 SNEGSKA (reference sequence). The CDR3 coding sequence is TGCAGTGCTAGAGCCCTCCCGCTACGCTCCTACAATGAGCAGTTCTTC. It encodes CSARALPLRSYNEQFF.

The chain recombines TRBV4-1 with TRBJ2-7; maybe TRBD2 (6 bases). CDR1 is MGHRA and CDR2 is YSYEKL in the germline V gene. CDR3 size: 15 residues. The ends were cut back, 8 bases at V and 1 base at J, with 18 bases in the middle. CDR3 sequence reads: CASGGWGTASYEQYF. CDR3 DNA sequence: TGCGCCAGCGGGGGGTGGGGGACTGCATCCTACGAGCAGTACTTC.

This sequence joins TRBV11-1 and TRBJ1-2; a weak D match, TRBD1 (5 bases). The CDR3 spans 14 residues. Per germline, CDR1 SGHAT and CDR2 FQDESV (reference sequence). The V gene lost 3 bases and the J gene lost 4 bases, with 12 bases spanning the gap. The CDR3 loop is CASSLGPLIYGYTF. The CDR3 region has the DNA TGTGCCAGCAGCTTGGGGCCGCTGATCTATGGCTACACCTTC.

This clonotype was seen a handful of times. CDR3 sequence (DNA): TGTGCCAGCAGCTTAATAGGGGGTCAGGGAGAGACTGAAGCTTTCTTT. This gives the protein CASSLIGGQGETEAFF. V gene TRBV7-3 combines with J gene TRBJ1-1, with D possibly TRBD1 on 6 matching bases. V lost 1 base, J lost 5 bases, and 17 bases lay in between. Germline lookup yields CDR1 SGHTA and CDR2 FQGTGA. The CDR3 is 16 residues long.